A selection of T cell receptor beta chains follows, all from one sample in a study of beta chain features in type 1 diabetes. Assay: immunoSEQ multiplex PCR; the TCRdb copy retains only in-frame clones and omits some. The table lists about half a million clones, more than 9.5% of them singletons. The sample taken for sequencing was naive CD4+ T cells from blood. The receptor source for this set is a woman younger than 35 in good health. Each CDR3 is given with its conserved first and last residue. Fields, in order: clone size, V gene, J gene, D gene, CDR3 protein, CDR3 DNA. D genes are given only for firm matches. Expanded clones are given a class, and other clones once, few, many or no size at all.

clone size: few; V gene: TRBV7-2; J gene: TRBJ2-5; D gene: TRBD2; CDR3 protein: CASSLGGLAGSETQYF; CDR3 DNA: TGTGCCAGCAGCTTAGGGGGACTAGCGGGGTCGGAGACCCAGTACTTC
clone size: few; V gene: TRBV5-1; J gene: TRBJ2-5; D gene: .; CDR3 protein: CASRFWGRQETQYF; CDR3 DNA: TGCGCCAGCCGCTTTTGGGGACGCCAAGAGACCCAGTACTTC
clone size: .; V gene: TRBV7-2; J gene: TRBJ1-5; D gene: .; CDR3 protein: CASSLGQGAWAQHF; CDR3 DNA: TGTGCCAGCAGCTTAGGCCAGGGAGCCTGGGCCCAGCATTTT
clone size: .; V gene: TRBV10-1; J gene: TRBJ2-7; D gene: .; CDR3 protein: CASSDMPGHWSEQYF; CDR3 DNA: TGCGCCAGCAGTGATATGCCGGGACATTGGTCCGAGCAGTACTTC
clone size: .; V gene: TRBV7-3; J gene: TRBJ2-2; D gene: TRBD2; CDR3 protein: CASSLTGITSGNAGELFF; CDR3 DNA: TGTGCCAGCAGCTTAACGGGAATAACTAGCGGGAACGCCGGGGAGCTGTTTTTT
clone size: .; V gene: TRBV7-9; J gene: TRBJ2-7; D gene: TRBD2; CDR3 protein: CASSVSGTRTYEQYF; CDR3 DNA: TGTGCCAGCAGCGTCTCCGGGACTAGAACATACGAGCAGTACTTC
clone size: few; V gene: TRBV9; J gene: TRBJ2-7; D gene: .; CDR3 protein: CASSATGWDYEQYF; CDR3 DNA: TGTGCCAGCAGCGCCACAGGGTGGGACTACGAGCAGTACTTC
clone size: few; V gene: TRBV4-1; J gene: TRBJ1-6; D gene: TRBD1; CDR3 protein: CASSLPGQGLSLHF; CDR3 DNA: TGCGCCAGCAGCCTACCGGGACAGGGCTTGTCCCTCCACTTT
clone size: .; V gene: TRBV2; J gene: TRBJ1-6; D gene: .; CDR3 protein: CASSGQLNSPLHF; CDR3 DNA: TGTGCCAGCAGTGGACAGCTTAATTCACCCCTCCACTTT
clone size: .; V gene: TRBV9; J gene: TRBJ1-5; D gene: .; CDR3 protein: CASSVRGEGNQPQHF; CDR3 DNA: TGTGCCAGCAGCGTGAGGGGTGAGGGCAATCAGCCCCAGCATTTT
clone size: few; V gene: TRBV7-9; J gene: TRBJ2-1; D gene: .; CDR3 protein: CASSSGPANANEQFF; CDR3 DNA: TGTGCCAGCAGCTCCGGACCTGCGAACGCAAATGAGCAGTTCTTC
clone size: .; V gene: TRBV5-6; J gene: TRBJ1-2; D gene: .; CDR3 protein: CASTLLGQLRYGYTF; CDR3 DNA: TGTGCCAGTACCTTGTTGGGTCAGCTTAGGTATGGCTACACCTTC
clone size: .; V gene: TRBV11-1; J gene: TRBJ2-5; D gene: TRBD2; CDR3 protein: CASTRGGGDETQYF; CDR3 DNA: TGTGCCAGCACCCGGGGGGGCGGCGACGAGACCCAGTACTTC
clone size: .; V gene: TRBV6-1; J gene: TRBJ2-1; D gene: .; CDR3 protein: CASKTPGNEQFF; CDR3 DNA: TGTGCCAGCAAGACTCCAGGCAATGAGCAGTTCTTC
clone size: few; V gene: TRBV2; J gene: TRBJ1-1; D gene: .; CDR3 protein: CASDSGMNTEAFF; CDR3 DNA: TGTGCCAGCGATTCAGGTATGAACACTGAAGCTTTCTTT
clone size: few; V gene: TRBV7-9; J gene: TRBJ2-1; D gene: .; CDR3 protein: CASSLERGDEQFF; CDR3 DNA: TGTGCCAGCAGCTTAGAACGGGGCGATGAGCAGTTCTTC
clone size: few; V gene: TRBV13; J gene: TRBJ2-7; D gene: TRBD1; CDR3 protein: CASSREGGTYEQYF; CDR3 DNA: TGTGCCAGCAGCAGGGAAGGGGGCACCTACGAGCAGTACTTC
clone size: .; V gene: TRBV7-3; J gene: TRBJ2-1; D gene: TRBD2; CDR3 protein: CASSRGTSGYNEQFF; CDR3 DNA: TGTGCCAGCAGCCGTGGGACTAGCGGATACAATGAGCAGTTCTTC
clone size: .; V gene: TRBV21-1; J gene: TRBJ2-1; D gene: .; CDR3 protein: CASRITETAKNNEQFF; CDR3 DNA: TGTGCCAGCAGGATTACGGAGACAGCGAAAAACAATGAGCAGTTCTTC
clone size: few; V gene: TRBV7-2; J gene: TRBJ1-6; D gene: TRBD1; CDR3 protein: CASSRDRQANSPLHF; CDR3 DNA: TGTGCCAGCAGCAGGGACAGGCAAGCAAATTCACCCCTCCACTTT
clone size: .; V gene: TRBV19; J gene: TRBJ2-7; D gene: .; CDR3 protein: CASSNYRASEQYF; CDR3 DNA: TGTGCCAGTAGCAACTACAGGGCATCCGAGCAGTACTTC
clone size: .; V gene: TRBV7-2; J gene: TRBJ1-1; D gene: TRBD1; CDR3 protein: CASSVAPQGVDAFF; CDR3 DNA: TGTGCCAGCAGCGTAGCGCCTCAGGGGGTCGATGCTTTCTTT
clone size: few; V gene: TRBV6-5; J gene: TRBJ2-3; D gene: .; CDR3 protein: CATKGGGLDTQYF; CDR3 DNA: TGTGCCACCAAAGGGGGAGGGCTTGATACGCAGTATTTT
clone size: few; V gene: TRBV29-1; J gene: TRBJ2-7; D gene: .; CDR3 protein: CSVLSPAVRVSYEQYF; CDR3 DNA: TGCAGCGTTCTATCACCCGCGGTAAGGGTTTCCTACGAGCAGTACTTC
clone size: few; V gene: TRBV9; J gene: TRBJ2-3; D gene: .; CDR3 protein: CASSVASRVTDTQYF; CDR3 DNA: TGTGCCAGCAGCGTAGCTAGCCGGGTCACAGATACGCAGTATTTT
clone size: .; V gene: TRBV5-1; J gene: TRBJ1-2; D gene: TRBD1; CDR3 protein: CASSFGQGAYGYTF; CDR3 DNA: TGCGCCAGCAGCTTCGGACAGGGGGCGTATGGCTACACCTTC
clone size: .; V gene: TRBV6-6; J gene: TRBJ2-1; D gene: .; CDR3 protein: CASSRGVQGTEQFF; CDR3 DNA: TGTGCCAGCAGTAGAGGGGTACAGGGTACTGAGCAGTTCTTC
clone size: few; V gene: TRBV7-2; J gene: TRBJ2-1; D gene: .; CDR3 protein: CASRDRGSQYNEQFF; CDR3 DNA: TGTGCCAGCAGGGACCGAGGAAGCCAGTACAATGAGCAGTTCTTC
clone size: few; V gene: TRBV30; J gene: TRBJ2-7; D gene: TRBD1; CDR3 protein: CAWSRPQGMNYEQYF; CDR3 DNA: TGTGCCTGGAGCAGACCACAGGGGATGAACTACGAGCAGTACTTC
clone size: .; V gene: TRBV9; J gene: TRBJ2-7; D gene: TRBD1; CDR3 protein: CASSADRDLEQYF; CDR3 DNA: TGTGCCAGCAGCGCAGACAGGGACCTGGAGCAGTACTTC
clone size: few; V gene: TRBV29-1; J gene: TRBJ2-7; D gene: TRBD1; CDR3 protein: CSVEPGTGGYEQYF; CDR3 DNA: TGCAGCGTCGAACCCGGGACAGGGGGCTACGAGCAGTACTTC
clone size: .; V gene: TRBV28; J gene: TRBJ2-6; D gene: .; CDR3 protein: CASSKGGGANVLTF; CDR3 DNA: TGTGCCAGCAGCAAAGGGGGTGGGGCCAACGTCCTGACTTTC
clone size: .; V gene: TRBV28; J gene: TRBJ2-3; D gene: .; CDR3 protein: CASSLLRAPDTQYF; CDR3 DNA: TGTGCCAGCAGTTTACTGAGGGCCCCGGATACGCAGTATTTT
clone size: few; V gene: TRBV7-8; J gene: TRBJ1-1; D gene: .; CDR3 protein: CASSLFGNTEAFF; CDR3 DNA: TGTGCCAGCAGCTTATTCGGAAACACTGAAGCTTTCTTT
clone size: few; V gene: TRBV5-4; J gene: TRBJ2-1; D gene: TRBD2; CDR3 protein: CASSLEAGTSGRNEQFF; CDR3 DNA: TGTGCCAGCAGCTTGGAGGCGGGGACTAGCGGGAGGAATGAGCAGTTCTTC
clone size: .; V gene: TRBV10-3; J gene: TRBJ2-5; D gene: .; CDR3 protein: CAIRRTPYQETQYF; CDR3 DNA: TGTGCCATCAGGAGAACACCTTACCAAGAGACCCAGTACTTC
clone size: .; V gene: TRBV19; J gene: TRBJ2-1; D gene: .; CDR3 protein: CASSKMWGNEQFF; CDR3 DNA: TGTGCCAGTAGTAAGATGTGGGGGAATGAGCAGTTCTTC
clone size: .; V gene: TRBV18; J gene: TRBJ2-3; D gene: .; CDR3 protein: CASSPRTDRDTQYF; CDR3 DNA: TGTGCCAGCTCACCACGGACCGACAGAGATACGCAGTATTTT
clone size: .; V gene: TRBV7-2; J gene: TRBJ2-6; D gene: TRBD1; CDR3 protein: CASRLGTGGLGANVLTF; CDR3 DNA: TGTGCCAGCAGGTTAGGGACAGGAGGCCTTGGGGCCAACGTCCTGACTTTC
clone size: few; V gene: TRBV11-2; J gene: TRBJ2-3; D gene: TRBD1; CDR3 protein: CASSRWTGGRDTQYF; CDR3 DNA: TGTGCCAGCAGTCGTTGGACAGGGGGTAGGGATACGCAGTATTTT
clone size: .; V gene: TRBV7-3; J gene: TRBJ2-3; D gene: .; CDR3 protein: CASSFGLSTDTQYF; CDR3 DNA: TGTGCCAGCAGCTTCGGACTAAGCACAGATACGCAGTATTTT
clone size: .; V gene: TRBV7-3; J gene: TRBJ2-7; D gene: TRBD2; CDR3 protein: CASSAYSGRAYEQYF; CDR3 DNA: TGTGCCAGCAGCGCCTATAGCGGGAGAGCCTACGAGCAGTACTTC
clone size: few; V gene: TRBV28; J gene: TRBJ2-3; D gene: TRBD1; CDR3 protein: CASSRPGTGADTQYF; CDR3 DNA: TGTGCCAGCAGTCGTCCCGGGACAGGGGCAGATACGCAGTATTTT
clone size: .; V gene: TRBV5-4; J gene: TRBJ2-1; D gene: TRBD2; CDR3 protein: CASSLQPGLAGGGEQFF; CDR3 DNA: TGTGCCAGCAGCTTGCAACCGGGACTAGCGGGAGGGGGTGAGCAGTTCTTC
clone size: .; V gene: TRBV27; J gene: TRBJ1-3; D gene: .; CDR3 protein: CASRLTGVGNTIYF; CDR3 DNA: TGTGCCAGCAGACTCACTGGGGTTGGAAACACCATATATTTT
clone size: few; V gene: TRBV29-1; J gene: TRBJ2-5; D gene: .; CDR3 protein: CSVGRGSGAATQYF; CDR3 DNA: TGCAGCGTTGGTCGGGGGTCCGGGGCGGCGACCCAGTACTTC
clone size: few; V gene: TRBV18; J gene: TRBJ2-5; D gene: .; CDR3 protein: CASSPDSLETQYF; CDR3 DNA: TGTGCCAGCTCACCGGACAGTTTGGAGACCCAGTACTTC
clone size: .; V gene: TRBV7-2; J gene: TRBJ2-3; D gene: .; CDR3 protein: CASSTRTSTDTQYF; CDR3 DNA: TGTGCCAGCAGCACCCGGACTAGCACAGATACGCAGTATTTT
clone size: few; V gene: TRBV5-6; J gene: TRBJ1-1; D gene: .; CDR3 protein: CASSLTGSANTEAFF; CDR3 DNA: TGTGCCAGCAGCTTAACAGGGTCGGCGAACACTGAAGCTTTCTTT
clone size: few; V gene: TRBV11-3; J gene: TRBJ2-1; D gene: TRBD2; CDR3 protein: CASSHTGTSLPNEQFF; CDR3 DNA: TGTGCCAGCAGCCACACCGGGACTAGCCTCCCCAATGAGCAGTTCTTC
clone size: .; V gene: TRBV2; J gene: TRBJ2-1; D gene: .; CDR3 protein: CASIMGPSADNEQFF; CDR3 DNA: TGTGCCAGCATCATGGGGCCTAGCGCCGACAATGAGCAGTTCTTC
clone size: .; V gene: TRBV5-1; J gene: TRBJ1-4; D gene: .; CDR3 protein: CASSLTGAGNEKLFF; CDR3 DNA: TGCGCCAGCAGCTTGACCGGCGCCGGAAATGAAAAACTGTTTTTT
clone size: .; V gene: TRBV15; J gene: TRBJ2-5; D gene: .; CDR3 protein: CATGYYYGQETQYF; CDR3 DNA: TGTGCCACTGGATACTACTACGGGCAAGAGACCCAGTACTTC
clone size: few; V gene: TRBV10-3; J gene: TRBJ2-5; D gene: .; CDR3 protein: CAISESQGQETQYF; CDR3 DNA: TGTGCCATCAGTGAGTCCCAGGGGCAAGAGACCCAGTACTTC
clone size: few; V gene: TRBV27; J gene: TRBJ1-1; D gene: .; CDR3 protein: CASRHKAWMNTEAFF; CDR3 DNA: TGTGCCAGCAGGCACAAGGCGTGGATGAACACTGAAGCTTTCTTT